This T cell receptor beta chain stems from a study of blood T cells in healthy people across ages. CDR1 is LGHNA, CDR2 YSLEER, per germline. The length of the CDR3 is 16 residues. Germline trimming cut 4 bases from V and 5 bases from J; bases unmatched to any gene: 7. Study results and caveats: Lack of knowledge of donor CMV status possibly confounded expanded clonotype changes. When set beside aged donors, long-lived donors presented more naive CD4+ cells and higher diversity. Strong correlation linked observed beta diversity and percent naive T cells.

This clonotype came up a few times. Its antigen is still unknown. Next came a second PCR, run for about 7 to 12 cycles, which used a sample-barcoded 5' primer along with a J-beta primer mix. TCRdb itself ran the 5' RACE reads through MiXCR, one entry per CDR3 protein. The repertoire holds some 800,000 distinct CDR3 sequences, with 20% to 30% as singletons. The same sample was also used in a study of T cells of mothers and their children. From that study: Several million TCR beta reads per child versus over 8 million per mother.

The TCR originated in a boy between 10 and 17 years old in good health. The specimen sequenced was blood. The chain combines TRBV4-3 with TRBJ1-5; 11 positions agree with TRBD1. In DNA, the CDR3 is TGCGCCAGCAGCCCTGGACAGGGGGCCTTCGATCAGCCCCAGCATTTT. Protein product: CASSPGQGAFDQPQHF.